The T cell receptor beta chain under discussion was sequenced for a study of T cell responses to AZD1222 COVID-19 vaccine. Per the germline V gene, CDR1 is SGHTA and CDR2 is FQGNSA. The V gene end was trimmed by 0 bases and the J gene end by 0 bases; junction bases not matched to a gene: 8. The length of the CDR3 is 18 residues. Study-wide results and caveats: It should be noted that donors were predominantly white British and more often female, and clonal diversity was possibly underestimated. Nearly half of unique spike-specific TCRs reportedly avoided B.1.351 and B.1.1.7 mutated regions.

Concerning this clone itself: Its antigen is unidentified.

TCRdb's table, derived via immunoSEQ multiplex PCR, lists solely in-frame clones and lacks some. The sample has around 160,000 clones; more than 75% are singletons. The chain is built from TRBV7-2 and TRBJ2-1, with TRBD2 matching 7 bases. The TCR comes from an adult in good health. The sample was peripheral blood, taken on day 0 of AZD1222 vaccination. CDR3 amino acids: CASSLAGGRQRSYNEQFF. In DNA form, the CDR3 reads TGTGCCAGCAGCTTAGCGGGAGGGAGACAGCGCTCCTACAATGAGCAGTTCTTC.